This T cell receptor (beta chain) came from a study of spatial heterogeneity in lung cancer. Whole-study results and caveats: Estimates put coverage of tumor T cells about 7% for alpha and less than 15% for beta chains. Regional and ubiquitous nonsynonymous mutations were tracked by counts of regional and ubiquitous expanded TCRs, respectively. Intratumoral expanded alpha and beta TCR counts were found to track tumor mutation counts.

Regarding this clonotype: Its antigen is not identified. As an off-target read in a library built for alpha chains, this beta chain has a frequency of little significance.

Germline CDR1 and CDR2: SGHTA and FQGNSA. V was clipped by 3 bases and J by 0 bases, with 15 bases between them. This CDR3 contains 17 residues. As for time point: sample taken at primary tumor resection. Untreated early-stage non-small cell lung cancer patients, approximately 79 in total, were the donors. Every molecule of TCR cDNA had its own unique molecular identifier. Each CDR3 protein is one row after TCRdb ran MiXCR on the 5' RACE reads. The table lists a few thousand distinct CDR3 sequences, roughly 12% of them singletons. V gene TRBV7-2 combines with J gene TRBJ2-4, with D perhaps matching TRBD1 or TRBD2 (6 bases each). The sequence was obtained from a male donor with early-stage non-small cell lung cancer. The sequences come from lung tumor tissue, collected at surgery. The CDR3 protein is CASSLAGGGLAKNIQYF. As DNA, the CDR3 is TGTGCCAGCAGCTTGGCCGGAGGGGGGCTAGCCAAAAACATTCAGTACTTC.